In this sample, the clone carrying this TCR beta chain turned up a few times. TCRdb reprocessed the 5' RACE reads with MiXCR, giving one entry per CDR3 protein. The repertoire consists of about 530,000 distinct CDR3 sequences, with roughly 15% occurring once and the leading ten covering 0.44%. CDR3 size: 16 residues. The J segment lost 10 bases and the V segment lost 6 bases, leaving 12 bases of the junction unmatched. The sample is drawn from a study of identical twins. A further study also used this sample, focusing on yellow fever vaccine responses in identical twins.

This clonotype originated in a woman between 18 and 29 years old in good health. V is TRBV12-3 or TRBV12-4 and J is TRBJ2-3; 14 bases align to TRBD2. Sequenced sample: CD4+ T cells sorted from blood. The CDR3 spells CASSPWTSGRTQAQYF. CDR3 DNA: TGTGCCAGCAGCCCATGGACTAGCGGGAGGACCCAGGCGCAGTATTTT.